Below, one T cell receptor beta chain is given with its context. This CDR3 region has 16 residues. Unmatched junction bases numbered 8, after V lost 3 bases and J lost 4 bases. Germline CDR1 reads LNHDA; CDR2 reads SQIVND (reference sequence). The data were produced by immunoSEQ multiplex PCR, yet TCRdb's version contains in-frame clones alone and is incomplete. This table has roughly 280,000 clones, under 95% appearing once. This sample was included in a study of blood T cell repertoires in COVID-19. The chain joins TRBV19 to TRBJ2-3, with 9 bases fitting TRBD2. Sequencing input: PBMCs or T cells enriched from blood (not recorded which). The clonotype comes from a man in his forties who had been exposed to COVID-19. CDR3 amino acids: CASSIWGTSFPDTQYF. The CDR3 nucleotides read TGTGCCAGTAGTATTTGGGGGACTAGCTTCCCAGATACGCAGTATTTT.